The clone carrying this TCR beta chain occurred once. This sample is part of a study of cytomegalovirus exposure and HLA in healthy donors. The overall study: There were 65 million to 85 million unique TCRs (from HLA-typed donors) in an early data release.

Unmatched junction bases numbered 6, after V lost 7 bases and J lost 4 bases. The CDR3 is made up of 14 amino acids. Germline values: CDR1 SGHVS, CDR2 FQNEAQ. Researchers ran the PCR with 60 Vbeta and 13 Jbeta primers. Libraries were prepared by immunoSEQ multiplex PCR; TCRdb keeps only in-frame clonotypes and omits some of them. The table has 150,000 to 250,000 clones, 70% to 85% seen once. V usage is TRBV7-8 and J usage is TRBJ2-2; 7 bases agree with TRBD2. This clonotype was obtained from a boy between 2 and 10 years old in good health and CMV-seronegative. The sequencing sample was made of PBMCs. As DNA, the CDR3 is TGTGCCAGCAAACCGGGACTATTCACCGGGGAGCTGTTTTTT. Its translation is CASKPGLFTGELFF.